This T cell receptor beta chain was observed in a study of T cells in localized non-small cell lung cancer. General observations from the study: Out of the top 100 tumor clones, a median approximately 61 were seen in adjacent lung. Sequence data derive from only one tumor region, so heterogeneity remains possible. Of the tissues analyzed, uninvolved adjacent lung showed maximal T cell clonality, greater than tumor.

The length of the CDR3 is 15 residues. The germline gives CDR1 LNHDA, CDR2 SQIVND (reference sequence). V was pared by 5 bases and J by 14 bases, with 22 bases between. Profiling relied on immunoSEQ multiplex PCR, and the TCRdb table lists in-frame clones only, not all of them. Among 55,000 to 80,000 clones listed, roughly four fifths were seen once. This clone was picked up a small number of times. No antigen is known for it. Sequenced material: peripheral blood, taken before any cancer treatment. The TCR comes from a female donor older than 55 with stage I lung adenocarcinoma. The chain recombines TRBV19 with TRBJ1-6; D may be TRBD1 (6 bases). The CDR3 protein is CASSAAGTPVAALHF. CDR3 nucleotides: TGTGCCAGTAGTGCCGCCGGGACACCCGTCGCAGCCCTCCACTTT.